Presented here are 25 T cell receptor beta chains from one specimen sequenced in a study of blood T cell repertoires in COVID-19. Using immunoSEQ multiplex PCR, the repertoire was profiled, and TCRdb retains in-frame clones only, with some absent. The repertoire holds around 73,000 clones, with over 75% as singletons. Input material: peripheral blood. Every receptor here comes from a woman aged 55 to 70 with acute or convalescent COVID-19.

CDR3 protein: CASSPQDRGHTGELFF. CDR3 nucleotides: TGTGCCAGCAGCCCTCAGGACAGGGGGCACACCGGGGAGCTGTTTTTT. The V and J genes are TRBV7-3 and TRBJ2-2; 11 bases line up with TRBD1. Germline assignment: CDR1 SGHTA and CDR2 FQGTGA. This CDR3 contains 16 residues. J was trimmed by 3 bases and V by 5 bases; bases with no gene match: 5. The full variable domain, with the rest looked up from reference TRBV7-3 and TRBJ2-2, is GAGVSQTPSNKVTEKGKYVELRCDPISGHTALYWYRQSLGQGPEFLIYFQGTGAADDSGLPNDRFFAVRPEGSVSTLKIQRTERGDSAVYLCASSPQDRGHTGELFFGEGSRLTVL.

The chain links TRBV6-1 to TRBJ1-4; D perhaps matches TRBD1 (5 bases). The CDR3 is 17 amino acids. The germline CDR1 and CDR2 sequences are MNHNS and SASEGT. V was clipped by 4 bases and J by 0 bases, with 15 bases between them. This CDR3 is CASSAGGGSSTNEKLFF. CDR3 in DNA: TGTGCCAGCAGTGCAGGTGGGGGGAGTTCAACTAATGAAAAACTGTTTTTT.

The rearrangement joins TRBV27 to TRBJ1-6, with D possibly being TRBD1 (6 bases). Germline V CDR1 and CDR2: MNHEY, SMNVEV (reference sequence). Trimming removed 4 bases at V and 9 bases at J, with 16 bases between. The CDR3 extends over 15 amino acids. The CDR3 sequence is CASSYWGQGGSPLHF. The CDR3 coding sequence is TGTGCCAGCAGTTACTGGGGGCAGGGCGGTTCACCCCTCCACTTT.

V gene TRBV6-1 combines with J gene TRBJ2-1; D is possibly TRBD2 (7 bases). This CDR3 has 15 residues. V was shortened by 0 bases and J by 8 bases, with 14 bases between the two germline ends. CDR1 is MNHNS and CDR2 is SASEGT in the germline V gene. This CDR3 is CASSEAGGLIYEQFF. In DNA, the CDR3 is TGTGCCAGCAGTGAAGCGGGGGGGCTAATCTATGAGCAGTTCTTC.

The V gene is TRBV10-3, the J gene TRBJ2-7; 13 bases agree with TRBD2. Germline V lookup: CDR1 ENHRY, CDR2 SYGVKD. The CDR3 is made up of 16 amino acids. Trimming cost V 8 bases and J 0 bases; bases outside gene matches: 7. CDR3 region: CAIGLAGEGGSYEQYF. The CDR3 nucleotides read TGTGCCATCGGACTAGCGGGAGAGGGAGGCTCCTACGAGCAGTACTTC.

This clone was observed a handful of times. This chain uses TRBV6-5 with TRBJ1-2; no clear D gene. CDR3 length equals 13 residues. The V gene's germline CDR1 is MNHEY and CDR2 SVGAGI. V was pared by 6 bases and J by 8 bases, with 16 bases between. CDR3 protein: CASRVHGEGGYTF. The CDR3 DNA sequence: TGTGCCAGCAGGGTTCACGGGGAGGGCGGCTACACCTTC.

The chain is built from TRBV7-3 and TRBJ2-1; no clear D gene. Trimming shortened V by 0 bases and J by 7 bases, and 7 bases separated the two germline ends. The CDR3 runs 13 residues. Germline CDR1 SGHTA, CDR2 FQGTGA. The CDR3 DNA reads TGTGCCAGCAGCTTAACGTGGCAGAATGAGCAGTTCTTC. Translation: CASSLTWQNEQFF.

The gene calls are TRBV14 and TRBJ1-2; D is unresolved. The V end lost 0 bases, the J end lost 4 bases, and 9 bases lay between the germline ends. The CDR3 is 14 residues long. CDR1 and CDR2 from the germline V gene are SGHDN and FVKESK. CDR3 bases: TGTGCCAGCAGCCAAGACCGCACAGTCTATGGCTACACCTTC. This sequence encodes CASSQDRTVYGYTF.

This clone was seen a handful of times. The J gene is TRBJ1-2, the V gene TRBV7-2, with 8 bases aligning to TRBD1. J was trimmed by 9 bases and V by 5 bases; bases with no gene match: 14. The CDR3 consists of 15 residues. Germline V CDR1 and CDR2: SGHTA, FQGNSA. This CDR3 is CASSGRTGRGQRYTF. CDR3 nucleotide sequence: TGTGCCAGCAGCGGACGAACGGGCAGGGGGCAGCGCTACACCTTC.

This rearrangement joins TRBV30 to TRBJ1-2; 7 bases align to TRBD1. Germline lookup yields CDR1 GTSNPN and CDR2 SVGIG (reference sequence). The CDR3 is 14 residues long. Trimming at V came to 3 bases and at J to 0 bases, leaving 4 bases not matched to a gene. The CDR3 region has the DNA TGTGCCTGGAGGAAGGGGACAGCTAACTATGGCTACACCTTC. It encodes CAWRKGTANYGYTF.

J is TRBJ2-7 and V is TRBV5-1; 7 nucleotides agree with TRBD2. J gave up 3 bases and V 0 bases, and 6 bases lay outside the gene matches. Germline V gene sequence: CDR1 SGHRS, CDR2 YFSETQ. The CDR3 totals 15 residues. DNA of the CDR3: TGCGCCAGCAGCTTGGCCATGGGGGGGAGCTACGAGCAGTACTTC. Translating it yields CASSLAMGGSYEQYF.

V gene TRBV27 combines with J gene TRBJ2-5, with 7 bases lining up with TRBD1. V lost 6 bases to trimming and J lost 3 bases; unmatched junction nucleotides: 13. CDR1 MNHEY and CDR2 SMNVEV come from the germline V gene (reference sequence). This CDR3 has 16 residues. The CDR3 sequence: CASSRNSGQLKETQYF. CDR3 nucleotide sequence: TGTGCCAGCAGCCGAAACTCGGGACAGCTAAAAGAGACCCAGTACTTC.

This rearrangement joins TRBV12-3 or TRBV12-4 to TRBJ1-4, with a possible D match to TRBD1 (5 bases). V lost 5 bases and J lost 7, with 11 bases in between. The CDR3 covers 13 residues. Written as DNA, the CDR3 is TGTGCCAGCAGTGCCGACCAGGGTGAAAAACTGTTTTTT. Translated, it gives CASSADQGEKLFF.

The chain combines TRBV6-5 with TRBJ1-2; 11 nucleotides agree with TRBD1. The CDR3 length is 15 residues. Germline CDR1 reads MNHEY; CDR2 reads SVGAGI. The V and J ends lost 5 bases and 2 bases, in that order; junction bases with no gene match: 4. CDR3 region: CASSPRDRGNYGYTF. CDR3 DNA: TGTGCCAGCAGTCCTCGGGACAGGGGGAACTATGGCTACACCTTC.

This clone was counted only a few times. The V gene is TRBV25-1, the J gene TRBJ1-1; unclear D gene. With 3 bases removed from V and 2 bases from J, the gap between germline ends came to 13 bases. The CDR3 runs 15 residues. In germline, CDR1 is MGHDK, CDR2 SYGVNS. The CDR3 loop reads CASSDEFPVNTEAFF. CDR3 DNA: TGTGCCAGCAGTGACGAGTTTCCTGTAAACACTGAAGCTTTCTTT.

The rearrangement joins TRBV6-5 to TRBJ2-1; perhaps TRBD1 as D (6 bases). V was pared by 6 bases and J by 6 bases, with 15 bases between. In germline, CDR1 is MNHEY, CDR2 SVGAGI. The CDR3 loop spans 14 amino acids. The CDR3, as DNA: TGTGCCAGCAGGCTTACAGGGATACCCAATGAGCAGTTCTTC. Translation gives CASRLTGIPNEQFF.

V usage is TRBV7-9 and J usage is TRBJ1-2, with D perhaps matching TRBD1 (5 bases). V was trimmed by 4 bases and J by 3 bases, leaving 12 bases between them. This CDR3 region has 14 residues. Per germline, CDR1 SEHNR and CDR2 FQNEAQ (reference sequence). The CDR3 spells CASSYTGSDYGYTF. The CDR3 DNA sequence: TGTGCCAGCAGCTATACAGGATCGGACTATGGCTACACCTTC.

This chain uses TRBV19 with TRBJ1-2; 8 nucleotides match TRBD1. The CDR3 is 14 residues long. The ends lost 7 bases at V and 1 base at J; junction bases unmatched: 5. Germline V CDR1 and CDR2: LNHDA, SQIVND (reference sequence). The DNA for the CDR3 is TGTGCCAGTAACCCAGGACAGGGTAACTATGGCTACACCTTC. Amino acid sequence: CASNPGQGNYGYTF.

This sequence joins TRBV11-3 and TRBJ2-3, with 7 bases identical to TRBD2. The trim removed 5 bases at V and 0 bases at J, leaving 11 bases unmatched. CDR3 length: 17 amino acids. The germline gives CDR1 SGHNT, CDR2 YENEEA. The CDR3 protein is CASSAGVDSGSTDTQYF. CDR3 nucleotide sequence: TGTGCCAGCAGCGCAGGTGTGGATAGCGGGAGCACAGATACGCAGTATTTT.

The V and J genes are TRBV14 and TRBJ1-2; 7 bases are shared with TRBD1. CDR1 and CDR2 (germline): SGHDN, FVKESK. V gave up 4 bases and J gave up 4 bases; unmatched junction bases: 12. The CDR3 is 16 residues long. The CDR3 DNA is TGTGCCAGCAGCCCACTCGGACAGGTGGGATCCTATGGCTACACCTTC. Protein: CASSPLGQVGSYGYTF. The variable domain in full, with the rest retrieved from reference TRBV14 and TRBJ1-2, is EAGVTQFPSHSVIEKGQTVTLRCDPISGHDNLYWYRRVMGKEIKFLLHFVKESKQDESGMPNNRFLAERTGGTYSTLKVQPAELEDSGVYFCASSPLGQVGSYGYTFGSGTRLTVV.

The CDR3 coding sequence is TGTGCCAGCAGTGACCATAGCCCTCGGGAGCAGTACTTC. This gives the protein CASSDHSPREQYF. J is TRBJ2-7 and V is TRBV6-1; no definite D call. Per germline, CDR1 MNHNS and CDR2 SASEGT. V shed 3 bases and J shed 7 bases, with 13 bases lying between them. The CDR3 contains 13 residues.

V usage is TRBV28 and J usage is TRBJ1-5, with D unresolved. CDR1 is MDHEN and CDR2 is SYDVKM in the germline V gene. Trimming stripped 2 bases from V and 7 bases from J, with 9 bases between. The CDR3 sequence is 13 residues long. DNA of the CDR3: TGTGCCAGCAGTTTACGGGTCCGGCAGCCCCAGCATTTT. It encodes CASSLRVRQPQHF.

The chain employs TRBV12-3 or TRBV12-4 and TRBJ1-1; no firm D call. The CDR3 contains 13 residues. The V end was cut by 0 bases, the J end by 7 bases, with 9 bases between. The CDR3 bases are TGTGCCAGCAGTTTAGCGCGGCGGCGTGAAGCTTTCTTT. It codes for CASSLARRREAFF.

The CDR3 nucleotides read TGTGCCAGTAGTGAAAATACTGGGGGGACCACGCAGTATTTT. Protein: CASSENTGGTTQYF. V gene TRBV19 combines with J gene TRBJ2-3, with a weak D call TRBD2 (6 bases). This CDR3 region has 14 residues. CDR1 is LNHDA and CDR2 is SQIVND in the germline V gene (reference sequence). The V gene lost 5 bases and the J gene lost 9 bases, with 18 bases spanning the gap.

This rearrangement joins TRBV28 to TRBJ2-7; 8 bases align to TRBD2. This CDR3 spans 16 amino acids. Germline CDR1 and CDR2: MDHEN and SYDVKM. V trimming: 5 bases; J trimming: 2 bases; junction bases outside the gene matches: 11. CDR3 DNA sequence: TGTGCCAGCAGTGCCCCGACCTTAGCGGGGACCTACGAGCAGTACTTC. It yields the protein CASSAPTLAGTYEQYF. The complete variable domain, with remaining parts taken from reference TRBV28 and TRBJ2-7, reads DVKVTQSSRYLVKRTGEKVFLECVQDMDHENMFWYRQDPGLGLRLIYFSYDVKMKEKGDIPEGYSVSREKKERFSLILESASTNQTSMYLCASSAPTLAGTYEQYFGPGTRLTVT.